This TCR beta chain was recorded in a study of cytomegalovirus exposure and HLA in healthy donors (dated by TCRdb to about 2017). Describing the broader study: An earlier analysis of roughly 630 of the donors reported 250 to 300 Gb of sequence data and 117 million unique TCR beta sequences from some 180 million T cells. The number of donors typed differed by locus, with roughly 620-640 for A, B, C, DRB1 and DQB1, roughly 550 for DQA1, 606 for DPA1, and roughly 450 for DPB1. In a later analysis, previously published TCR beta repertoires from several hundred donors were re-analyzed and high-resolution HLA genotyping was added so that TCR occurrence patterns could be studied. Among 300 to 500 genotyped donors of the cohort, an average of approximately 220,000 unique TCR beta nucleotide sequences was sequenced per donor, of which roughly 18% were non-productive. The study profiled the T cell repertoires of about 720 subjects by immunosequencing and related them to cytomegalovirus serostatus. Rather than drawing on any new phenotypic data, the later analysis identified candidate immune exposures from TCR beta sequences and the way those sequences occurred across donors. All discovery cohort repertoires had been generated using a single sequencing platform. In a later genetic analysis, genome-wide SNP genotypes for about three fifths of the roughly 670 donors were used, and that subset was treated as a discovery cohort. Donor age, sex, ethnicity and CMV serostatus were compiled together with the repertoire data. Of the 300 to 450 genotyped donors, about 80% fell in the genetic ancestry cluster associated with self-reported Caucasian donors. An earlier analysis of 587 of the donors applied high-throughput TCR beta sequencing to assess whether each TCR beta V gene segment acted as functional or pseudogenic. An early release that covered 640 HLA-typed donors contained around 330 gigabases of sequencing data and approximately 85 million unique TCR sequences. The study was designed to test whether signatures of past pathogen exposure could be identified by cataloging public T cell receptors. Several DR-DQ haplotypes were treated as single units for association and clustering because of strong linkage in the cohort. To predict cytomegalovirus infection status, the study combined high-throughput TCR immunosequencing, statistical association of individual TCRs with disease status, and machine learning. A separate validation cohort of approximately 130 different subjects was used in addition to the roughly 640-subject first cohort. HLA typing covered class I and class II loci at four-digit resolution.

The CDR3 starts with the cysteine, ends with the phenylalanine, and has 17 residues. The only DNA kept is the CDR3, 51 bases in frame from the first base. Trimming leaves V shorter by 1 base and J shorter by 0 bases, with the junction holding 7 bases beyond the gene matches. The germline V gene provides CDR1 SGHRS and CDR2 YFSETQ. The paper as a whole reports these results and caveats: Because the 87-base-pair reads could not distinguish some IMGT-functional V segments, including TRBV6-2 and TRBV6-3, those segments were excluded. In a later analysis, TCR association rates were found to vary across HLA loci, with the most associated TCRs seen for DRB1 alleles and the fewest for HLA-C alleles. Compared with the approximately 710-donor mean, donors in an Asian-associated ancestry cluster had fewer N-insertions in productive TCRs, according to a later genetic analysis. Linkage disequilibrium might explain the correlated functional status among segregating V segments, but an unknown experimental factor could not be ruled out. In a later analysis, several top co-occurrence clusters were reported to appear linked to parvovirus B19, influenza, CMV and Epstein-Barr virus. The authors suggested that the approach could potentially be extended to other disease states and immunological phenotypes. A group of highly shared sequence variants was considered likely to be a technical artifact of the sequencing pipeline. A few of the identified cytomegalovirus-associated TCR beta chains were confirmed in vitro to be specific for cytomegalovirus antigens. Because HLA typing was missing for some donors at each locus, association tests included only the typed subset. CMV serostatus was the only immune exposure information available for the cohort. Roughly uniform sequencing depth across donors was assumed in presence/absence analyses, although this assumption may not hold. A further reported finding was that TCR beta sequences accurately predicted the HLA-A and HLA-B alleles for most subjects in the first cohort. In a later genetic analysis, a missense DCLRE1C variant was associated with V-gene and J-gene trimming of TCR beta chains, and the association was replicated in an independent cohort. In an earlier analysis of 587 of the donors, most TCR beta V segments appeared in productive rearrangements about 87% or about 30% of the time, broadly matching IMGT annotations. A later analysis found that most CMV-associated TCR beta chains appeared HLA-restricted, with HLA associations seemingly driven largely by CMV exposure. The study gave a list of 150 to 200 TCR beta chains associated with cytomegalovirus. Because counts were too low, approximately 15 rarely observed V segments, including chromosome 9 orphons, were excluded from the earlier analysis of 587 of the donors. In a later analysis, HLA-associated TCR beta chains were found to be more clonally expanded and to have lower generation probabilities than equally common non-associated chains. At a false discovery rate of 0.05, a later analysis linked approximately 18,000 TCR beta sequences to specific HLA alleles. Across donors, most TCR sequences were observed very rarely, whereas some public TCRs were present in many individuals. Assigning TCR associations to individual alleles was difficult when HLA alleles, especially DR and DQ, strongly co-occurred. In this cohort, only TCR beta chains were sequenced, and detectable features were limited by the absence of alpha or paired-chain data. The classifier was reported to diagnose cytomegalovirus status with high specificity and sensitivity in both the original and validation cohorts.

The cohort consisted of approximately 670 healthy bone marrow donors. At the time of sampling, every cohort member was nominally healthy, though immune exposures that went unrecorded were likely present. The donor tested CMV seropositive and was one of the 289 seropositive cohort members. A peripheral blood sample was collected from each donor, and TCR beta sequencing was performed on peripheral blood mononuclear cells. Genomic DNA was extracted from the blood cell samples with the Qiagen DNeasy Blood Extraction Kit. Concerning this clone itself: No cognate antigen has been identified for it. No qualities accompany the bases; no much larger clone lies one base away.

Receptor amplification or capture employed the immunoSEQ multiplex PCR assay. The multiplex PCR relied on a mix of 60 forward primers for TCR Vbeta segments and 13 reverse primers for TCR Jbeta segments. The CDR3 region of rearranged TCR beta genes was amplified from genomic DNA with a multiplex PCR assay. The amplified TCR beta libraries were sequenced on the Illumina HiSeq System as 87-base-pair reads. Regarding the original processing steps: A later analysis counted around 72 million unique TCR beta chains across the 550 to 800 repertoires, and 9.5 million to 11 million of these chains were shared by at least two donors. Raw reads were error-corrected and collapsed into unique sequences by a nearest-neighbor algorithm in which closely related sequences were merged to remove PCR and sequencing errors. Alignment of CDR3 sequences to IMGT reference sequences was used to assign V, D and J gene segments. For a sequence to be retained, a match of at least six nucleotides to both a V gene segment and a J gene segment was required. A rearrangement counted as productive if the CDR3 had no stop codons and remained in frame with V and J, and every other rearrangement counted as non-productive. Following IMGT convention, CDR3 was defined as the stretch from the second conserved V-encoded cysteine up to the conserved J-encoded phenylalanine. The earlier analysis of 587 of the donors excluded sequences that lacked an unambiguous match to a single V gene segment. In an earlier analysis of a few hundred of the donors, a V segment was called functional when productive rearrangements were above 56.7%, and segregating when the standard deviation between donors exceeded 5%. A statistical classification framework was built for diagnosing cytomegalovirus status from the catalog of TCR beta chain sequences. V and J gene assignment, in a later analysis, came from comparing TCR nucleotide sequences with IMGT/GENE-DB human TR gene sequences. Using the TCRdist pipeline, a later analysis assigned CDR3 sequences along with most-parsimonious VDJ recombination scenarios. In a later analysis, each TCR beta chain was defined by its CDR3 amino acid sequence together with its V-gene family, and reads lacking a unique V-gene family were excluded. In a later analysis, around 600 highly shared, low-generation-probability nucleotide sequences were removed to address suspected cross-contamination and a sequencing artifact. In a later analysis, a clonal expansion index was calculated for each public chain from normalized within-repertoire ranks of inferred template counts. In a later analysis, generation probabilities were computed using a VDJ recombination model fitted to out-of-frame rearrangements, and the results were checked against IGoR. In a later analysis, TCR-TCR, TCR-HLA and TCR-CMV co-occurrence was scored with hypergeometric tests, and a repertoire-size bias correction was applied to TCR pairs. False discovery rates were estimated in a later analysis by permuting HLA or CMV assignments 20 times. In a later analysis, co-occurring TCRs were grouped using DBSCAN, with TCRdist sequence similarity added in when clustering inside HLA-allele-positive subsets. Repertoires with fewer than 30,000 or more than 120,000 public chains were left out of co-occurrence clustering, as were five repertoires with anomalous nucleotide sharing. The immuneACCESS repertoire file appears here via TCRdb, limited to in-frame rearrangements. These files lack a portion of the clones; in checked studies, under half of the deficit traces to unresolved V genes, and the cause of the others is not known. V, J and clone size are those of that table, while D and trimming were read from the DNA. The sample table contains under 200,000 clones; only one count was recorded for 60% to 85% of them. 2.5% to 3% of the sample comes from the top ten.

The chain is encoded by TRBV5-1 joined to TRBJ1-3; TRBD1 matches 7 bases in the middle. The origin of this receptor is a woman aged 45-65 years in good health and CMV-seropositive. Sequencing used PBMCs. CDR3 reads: CASSLSLTGSSGNTIYF. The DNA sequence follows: TGCGCCAGCAGCTTGTCACTGACAGGGAGCTCTGGAAACACCATATATTTT.